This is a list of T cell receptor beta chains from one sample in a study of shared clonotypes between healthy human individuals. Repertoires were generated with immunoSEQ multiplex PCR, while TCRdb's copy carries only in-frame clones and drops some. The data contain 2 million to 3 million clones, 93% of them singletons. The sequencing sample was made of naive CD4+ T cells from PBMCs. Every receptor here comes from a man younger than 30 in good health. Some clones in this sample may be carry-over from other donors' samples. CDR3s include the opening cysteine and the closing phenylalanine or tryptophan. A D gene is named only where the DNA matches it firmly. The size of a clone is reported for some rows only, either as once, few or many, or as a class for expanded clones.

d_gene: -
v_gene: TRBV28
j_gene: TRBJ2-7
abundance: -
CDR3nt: TGTGCCAGCAGTTTCTCACCCGGTGTTTGGTACTCCTACGAGCAGTACTTC
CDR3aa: CASSFSPGVWYSYEQYF

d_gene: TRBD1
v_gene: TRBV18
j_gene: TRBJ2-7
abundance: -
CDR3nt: TGTGCCAGCTCACCAGCTACAGGGGGTGGGCCCTACGAGCAGTACTTC
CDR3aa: CASSPATGGGPYEQYF

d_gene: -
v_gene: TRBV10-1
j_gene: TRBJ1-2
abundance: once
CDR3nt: TGCGCCAGCAGTGATGGTGGTGCTAACTATGGCTACACCTTC
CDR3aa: CASSDGGANYGYTF

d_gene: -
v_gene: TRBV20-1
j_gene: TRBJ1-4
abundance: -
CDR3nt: TGCAGTGCTAGAGTTTATGAAAAACTGTTTTTT
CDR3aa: CSARVYEKLFF

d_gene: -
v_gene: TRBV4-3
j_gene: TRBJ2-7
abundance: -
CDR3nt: TGCGCCAGCAGCCCCCGGGACCAACGGGTGGGCGAGCAGTACTTC
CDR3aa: CASSPRDQRVGEQYF

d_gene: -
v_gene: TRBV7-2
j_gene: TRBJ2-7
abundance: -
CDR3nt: TGTGCCAGCAGCTCGACCGGTTACGAGCAGTACTTC
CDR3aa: CASSSTGYEQYF

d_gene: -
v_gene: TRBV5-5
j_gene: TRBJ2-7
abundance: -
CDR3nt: TGTGCCAGCAGCTTGGGGACTTACGAGCAGTACTTC
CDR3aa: CASSLGTYEQYF

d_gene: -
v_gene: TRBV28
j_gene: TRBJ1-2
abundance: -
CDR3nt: TGTGCCAGCCTGAGGCAGGGCCATTGGGGCTACACCTTC
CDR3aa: CASLRQGHWGYTF

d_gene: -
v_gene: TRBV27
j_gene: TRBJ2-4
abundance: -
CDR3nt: TGTGCCAGCAGTCCCCCCGGTCTAGCCAAAAACATTCAGTACTTC
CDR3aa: CASSPPGLAKNIQYF

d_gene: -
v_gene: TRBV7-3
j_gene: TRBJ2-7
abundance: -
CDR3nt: TGTGCCAGCAGCTTCCCAGGGCAAGAGCAGTACTTC
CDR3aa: CASSFPGQEQYF

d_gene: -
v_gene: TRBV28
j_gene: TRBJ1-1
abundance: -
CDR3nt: TGTGCCAGCAGTCCGGCGTCTACGGCAGGGAACACTGAAGCTTTCTTT
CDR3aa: CASSPASTAGNTEAFF

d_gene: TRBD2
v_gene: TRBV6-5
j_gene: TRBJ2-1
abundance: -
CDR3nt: TGTGCCAGCAGGATCCGGCTAGCGGGAGTCGGAGAGCAGTTCTTC
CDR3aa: CASRIRLAGVGEQFF

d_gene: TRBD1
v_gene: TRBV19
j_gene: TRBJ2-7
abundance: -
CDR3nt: TGTGCCAGTAGTATTAGTGACAGGGGCTACGAGCAGTACTTC
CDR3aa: CASSISDRGYEQYF

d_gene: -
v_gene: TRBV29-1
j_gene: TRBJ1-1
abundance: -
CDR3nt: TGCAGCGTGAGACTTCGGAAAACGAACACTGAAGCTTTCTTT
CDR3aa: CSVRLRKTNTEAFF